These 5 T cell receptor beta chains originate from one sample sequenced in a study of PD-L1 blockade in urothelial cancer. Measured with immunoSEQ multiplex PCR; TCRdb has only the in-frame clones, and not every one. The data contain about 39,000 clones, about 89% of them singletons. The sample here was PBMCs, taken around atezolizumab (anti-PD-L1) treatment. The origin of the receptors is a man in his 60s with urothelial cancer.

The chain recombines TRBV19 with TRBJ1-2, with unresolved D. With 5 bases removed from V and 3 bases from J, the gap between germline ends came to 10 bases. The CDR3 sequence is 13 residues long. Germline V CDR1 and CDR2: LNHDA, SQIVND (reference sequence). The CDR3 reads CASSPVGHYGYTF. CDR3 bases: TGTGCCAGTAGTCCCGTGGGCCACTATGGCTACACCTTC.

In nucleotides, the CDR3 is TGTGCCAGCTCACCACGGCCCGGCGGAGAAGAGACCCAGTACTTC. Protein: CASSPRPGGEETQYF. The chain carries TRBV18 and TRBJ2-5; no reliable D call. The germline V and J ends were trimmed by 1 base and 3 bases, with 12 bases remaining between them. Germline CDR1 KGHSH, CDR2 LQKENI. The CDR3 has 15 residues.

V is TRBV4-1 and J is TRBJ2-3, with D perhaps TRBD2 (6 bases). Trimming pared 4 bases from V and 1 base from J, leaving 15 bases between. The CDR3 has 16 amino acids. CDR1 and CDR2 from the germline V gene are MGHRA and YSYEKL. Here the CDR3 reads CASSREVELGTDTQYF. The CDR3 DNA reads as TGCGCCAGCAGCCGGGAGGTAGAGCTAGGCACAGATACGCAGTATTTT.

The chain employs TRBV6-4 and TRBJ2-3, with D perhaps TRBD2 (6 bases). The CDR3 spans 15 residues. Germline V gene sequence: CDR1 MRHNA, CDR2 SNTAGT. V shed 0 bases and J shed 4 bases, with 11 bases lying between them. The CDR3 DNA reads as TGTGCCAGCAGTGACTCGGAGGGGACCCCAGATACGCAGTATTTT. This translates into CASSDSEGTPDTQYF.

The gene calls are TRBV19 and TRBJ2-2, with D maybe TRBD2 (8 bases). Germline V gene sequence: CDR1 LNHDA, CDR2 SQIVND (reference sequence). There are 16 residues in the CDR3. V lost 4 bases and J 12 bases, leaving 24 bases between the germline ends. The CDR3 DNA sequence: TGTGCCAGTAGTACGACAGGGACTAGAACACCGGGGAAGCTGTTTTTT. It translates to CASSTTGTRTPGKLFF. Filled out from reference TRBV19 and TRBJ2-2, the complete variable domain reads DGGITQSPKYLFRKEGQNVTLSCEQNLNHDAMYWYRQDPGQGLRLIYYSQIVNDFQKGDIAEGYSVSREKKESFPLTVTSAQKNPTAFYLCASSTTGTRTPGKLFFGEGSRLTVL.